This is a list of T cell receptor beta chains from one sample in a study of blood T cell repertoires in COVID-19. The method was immunoSEQ multiplex PCR; TCRdb's version includes in-frame clones alone and lacks a portion of them. The sample has about 260,000 clones, around nine tenths seen once. The specimen sequenced was peripheral blood. These receptors were taken from a woman aged 25 to 39 with COVID-19, enrolled during active disease. Each CDR3 is given with its conserved first and last residue. D genes are given only for firm matches. Not every row has a clone size; where given, it reads once, few, many or a size class.

>NA|TRBV28|12|TRBJ1-2|NA
CASRLPAGGYTF
TGTGCCAGCAGGTTACCGGCGGGTGGCTACACCTTC
>TRBD1|TRBV9|15|TRBJ2-2|NA
CASSPSATGEGELFF
TGTGCCAGCAGCCCGTCCGCTACAGGGGAGGGGGAGCTGTTTTTT
>NA|TRBV10-3|15|TRBJ1-2|NA
CAISESLTGSYGYTF
TGTGCCATCAGTGAGTCACTGACAGGTTCCTATGGCTACACCTTC
>TRBD2|TRBV4-3|16|TRBJ2-4|NA
CASSQDTSGRMNIQYF
TGCGCCAGCAGCCAAGATACTAGCGGGAGGATGAACATTCAGTACTTC
>NA|TRBV9|13|TRBJ2-3|NA
CASSVGSGDTQYF
TGTGCCAGCAGCGTCGGGAGCGGGGATACGCAGTATTTT
>TRBD2|TRBV7-2|16|TRBJ2-2|NA
CASSTGGGANTGELFF
TGTGCCAGCAGCACGGGGGGGGGCGCGAACACCGGGGAGCTGTTTTTT
>NA|TRBV24-1|15|TRBJ2-1|NA
CATSDLMSSYNEQFF
TGTGCCACCAGTGATTTGATGAGCTCCTACAATGAGCAGTTCTTC
>TRBD1|TRBV2|13|TRBJ1-1|NA
CASRPTGGTEAFF
TGTGCCAGCAGGCCGACAGGGGGGACTGAAGCTTTCTTT
>NA|TRBV28|13|TRBJ2-7|NA
CASSRQPSYEQYF
TGTGCCAGCAGTCGACAGCCCTCCTACGAGCAGTACTTC
>NA|TRBV3-1/TRBV3-2|16|TRBJ2-7|NA
CASSQGPGGGEGEQYF
TGTGCCAGCAGCCAGGGGCCTGGCGGGGGCGAAGGCGAGCAGTACTTC
>TRBD1|TRBV6-5|15|TRBJ1-1|NA
CASSPQGAPNTEAFF
TGTGCCAGCAGCCCCCAGGGGGCTCCGAACACTGAAGCTTTCTTT
>TRBD1|TRBV29-1|13|TRBJ1-5|NA
CSVGRGNNQPQHF
TGCAGCGTTGGCAGGGGGAACAATCAGCCCCAGCATTTT
>TRBD2|TRBV7-2|14|TRBJ2-3|NA
CASSSGRSTDTQYF
TGTGCCAGCAGTAGCGGGAGGAGCACAGATACGCAGTATTTT
>TRBD2|TRBV20-1|15|TRBJ2-2|NA
CSASSGMGRTGELFF
TGCAGTGCTAGTAGCGGGATGGGTCGGACCGGGGAGCTGTTTTTT
>NA|TRBV30|15|TRBJ1-4|few
CAWSAGGSTNEKLFF
TGTGCCTGGAGCGCGGGGGGCAGTACGAATGAAAAACTGTTTTTT
>NA|TRBV3-1/TRBV3-2|13|TRBJ2-5|NA
CASSQGSGTPSYF
TGTGCCAGCAGCCAAGGTTCCGGGACACCATCGTACTTC
>NA|TRBV6-5|14|TRBJ1-2|NA
CASSYSRGGYGYTF
TGTGCCAGCAGTTACTCGAGAGGGGGCTATGGCTACACCTTC
>NA|TRBV6-6|14|TRBJ2-1|NA
CASSLRQDYNEQFF
TGTGCCAGCAGCCTCCGACAGGACTACAATGAGCAGTTCTTC
>NA|TRBV4-1|15|TRBJ2-7|NA
CASSQEEALAPYQYF
TGCGCCAGCAGCCAAGAAGAGGCGCTAGCGCCCTATCAGTACTTC
>NA|TRBV7-9|13|TRBJ2-7|NA
CASSLAGVYEQYF
TGTGCCAGCAGCTTAGCGGGAGTATACGAGCAGTACTTC
>TRBD1|TRBV28|15|TRBJ1-1|NA
CASSLWGTGVTEAFF
TGTGCCAGCAGTTTATGGGGGACAGGGGTCACTGAAGCTTTCTTT
>TRBD1|TRBV6-6|13|TRBJ2-7|NA
CATRRDRGYEQYF
TGTGCCACCAGAAGGGACAGGGGGTACGAGCAGTACTTC
>TRBD2|TRBV6-6|13|TRBJ2-3|NA
CASRGLVLDTQYF
TGTGCCAGCAGGGGACTAGTTTTAGATACGCAGTATTTT
>TRBD1|TRBV19|16|TRBJ1-2|NA
CASSPPGTAETYGYTF
TGTGCCAGTAGTCCGCCCGGGACAGCGGAGACCTATGGCTACACCTTC
>NA|TRBV15|14|TRBJ2-7|NA
CATSRRPDSNEQYF
TGTGCCACCAGCAGACGGCCCGACTCCAACGAGCAGTACTTC
>TRBD2|TRBV28|15|TRBJ2-7|NA
CASSLWTSGDYEQYF
TGTGCCAGCAGTTTATGGACTAGCGGAGACTACGAGCAGTACTTC
>NA|TRBV6-5|15|TRBJ1-5|NA
CASSYSVGANQPQHF
TGTGCCAGCAGTTACTCGGTAGGGGCGAATCAGCCCCAGCATTTT
>TRBD1|TRBV9|15|TRBJ1-2|NA
CASSVGTGAPYGYTF
TGTGCCAGCAGCGTGGGGACAGGGGCCCCATATGGCTACACCTTC
>TRBD1|TRBV6-5|15|TRBJ2-3|once
CATLRGRGVTDTQYF
TGTGCCACCCTCAGGGGGCGAGGTGTCACAGATACGCAGTATTTT
>TRBD1|TRBV4-1|14|TRBJ1-5|NA
CASSPSGGGKPQHF
TGCGCCAGCAGCCCCTCAGGGGGAGGCAAGCCCCAGCATTTT
>NA|TRBV30|15|TRBJ1-2|once
CAWSVISGGWGGYTF
TGTGCCTGGAGTGTAATTTCGGGGGGCTGGGGCGGCTACACCTTC
>TRBD2|TRBV5-4|15|TRBJ2-3|NA
CASSPGLAQSDTQYF
TGTGCCAGCAGCCCGGGACTAGCGCAGTCAGATACGCAGTATTTT
>NA|TRBV4-3|15|TRBJ1-4|NA
CASSQAGGTNEKLFF
TGCGCCAGCAGCCAAGCGGGGGGAACTAATGAAAAACTGTTTTTT
>NA|TRBV28|14|TRBJ2-1|NA
CASSLWTAYNEQFF
TGTGCCAGCAGTTTATGGACAGCATACAATGAGCAGTTCTTC
>TRBD1|TRBV6-6|15|TRBJ1-6|many
CASSYAGTDNSPLHF
TGTGCCAGCAGTTACGCCGGGACAGATAATTCACCCCTCCACTTT
>NA|TRBV3-1/TRBV3-2|14|TRBJ1-1|NA
CASRKGDLHTEAFF
TGTGCCAGCCGGAAAGGGGACTTACACACTGAAGCTTTCTTT
>NA|TRBV4-2|16|TRBJ2-4|once
CASSQAGSRGQNIQYF
TGTGCCAGCAGCCAAGCGGGGTCCCGAGGGCAAAACATTCAGTACTTC
>NA|TRBV5-1|14|TRBJ1-1|NA
CASSLRQATVEAFF
TGCGCCAGCAGCCTAAGACAGGCTACCGTAGAGGCTTTCTTT
>TRBD1|TRBV2|13|TRBJ1-3|once
CASIHRGRNTIYF
TGTGCCAGCATTCACAGGGGGAGAAACACCATATATTTT
>TRBD1|TRBV2|12|TRBJ2-7|NA
CASSGTGNEQYF
TGTGCCAGCAGCGGGACAGGGAACGAGCAGTACTTC
>TRBD2|TRBV5-5|17|TRBJ2-3|NA
CASSSHPGLAGGDTQYF
TGTGCCAGCAGCTCTCACCCGGGACTAGCGGGAGGAGATACGCAGTATTTT
>TRBD2|TRBV5-4|17|TRBJ2-7|NA
CASSLEVAGGVSYEQYF
TGTGCCAGCAGCTTGGAGGTAGCGGGAGGGGTCTCCTACGAGCAGTACTTC
>NA|TRBV6-5|14|TRBJ1-1|NA
CASSYGSGGGEAFF
TGTGCCAGCAGTTACGGGAGTGGGGGCGGGGAAGCTTTCTTT
>TRBD1|TRBV2|16|TRBJ2-7|NA
CASSEADTGGVDEQYF
TGTGCCAGCAGTGAAGCCGATACAGGGGGCGTCGACGAGCAGTACTTC
>NA|TRBV14|15|TRBJ2-7|NA
CASSQGTALSDEQYF
TGTGCCAGCAGCCAAGGGACAGCCCTTTCGGACGAGCAGTACTTC
>TRBD1|TRBV4-1|14|TRBJ1-3|NA
CASSQGQGAYTIYF
TGCGCCAGCAGCCAAGGACAGGGGGCTTACACCATATATTTT
>NA|TRBV5-4|16|TRBJ1-1|NA
CASSLAAGVINTEAFF
TGTGCCAGCAGCTTGGCGGCAGGGGTAATCAACACTGAAGCTTTCTTT
>TRBD1|TRBV30|16|TRBJ1-2|NA
CAWSRSLPGTGSGYTF
TGTGCCTGGAGTCGTTCCTTGCCAGGGACAGGGTCTGGCTACACCTTC
>TRBD1|TRBV4-3|15|TRBJ1-1|NA
CASSHIPQGGTEAFF
TGCGCCAGCAGCCATATTCCCCAGGGGGGTACTGAAGCTTTCTTT